This T cell receptor beta chain was recovered during a study of T cell responses to AZD1222 COVID-19 vaccine. Study details: Combined were second doses at about 4 or about 12 weeks.

Data came from immunoSEQ multiplex PCR; TCRdb stores just in-frame clones and leaves some out. The data show roughly 120,000 clones, with about nine tenths seen just once and 1.6% held by the top ten. The germline gives CDR1 SNHLY, CDR2 FYNNEI. This CDR3 is built from 14 residues. Trimming stripped 6 bases from V and 4 bases from J, with 15 bases between. This clonotype was sampled from an adult in good health. This sample comprised peripheral blood, obtained on day 0 of AZD1222 vaccination. V and J are TRBV2 and TRBJ1-1; D unclear. CDR3: CASSSAPKTTEAFF. The CDR3 DNA sequence: TGTGCCAGCAGCTCGGCCCCGAAAACCACTGAAGCTTTCTTT.